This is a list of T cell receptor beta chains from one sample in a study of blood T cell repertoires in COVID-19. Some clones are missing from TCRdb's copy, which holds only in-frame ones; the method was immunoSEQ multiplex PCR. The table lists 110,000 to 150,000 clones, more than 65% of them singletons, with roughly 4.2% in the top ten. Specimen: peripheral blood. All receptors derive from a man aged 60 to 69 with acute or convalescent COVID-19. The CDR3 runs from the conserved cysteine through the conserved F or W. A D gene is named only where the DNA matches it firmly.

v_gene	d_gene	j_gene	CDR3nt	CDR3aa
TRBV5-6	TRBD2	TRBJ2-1	TGTGCCAGCAGCCTCGGGAGGCACACCTACAATGAGCAGTTCTTC	CASSLGRHTYNEQFF
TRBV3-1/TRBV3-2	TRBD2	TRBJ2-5	TGTGCCAGCAGCCAAGATCTAGCGGGAAGAGAGACCCAGTACTTC	CASSQDLAGRETQYF
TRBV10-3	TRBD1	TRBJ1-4	TGTGCCATCAGTGCCTCCCAGGGGGCGCGTGAAAAACTGTTTTTT	CAISASQGAREKLFF
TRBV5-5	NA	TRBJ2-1	TGTGCCAGCAGCTTTGGACAGAGGGTCGCCAATGAGCAGTTCTTC	CASSFGQRVANEQFF
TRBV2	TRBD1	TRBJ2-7	TGTGCCAGCAGACAGGACAGGGGCGAGCAGTACTTC	CASRQDRGEQYF
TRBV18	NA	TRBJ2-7	TGTGCCAGCTCACTATCAGGCCCGGGACTTCTGTCCTACGAGCAGTACTTC	CASSLSGPGLLSYEQYF
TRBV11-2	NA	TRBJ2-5	TGTGCCAGCAGCTTAGATATGGAGACCCAGTACTTC	CASSLDMETQYF
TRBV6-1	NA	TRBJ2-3	TGTGCCAGCAGTGAACCCCGCGGAGGGGGCTTCGCAGATACGCAGTATTTT	CASSEPRGGGFADTQYF
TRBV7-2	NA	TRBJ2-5	TGTGCCAGCAGCTTAGAGGGGGACCCGAGGGGGGAGACCCAGTACTTC	CASSLEGDPRGETQYF
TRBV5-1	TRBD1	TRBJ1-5	TGCGCCAGCAGCCTTGACAGGGGGAGCAATCAGCCCCAGCATTTT	CASSLDRGSNQPQHF
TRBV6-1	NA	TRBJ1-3	TGTGCCAGCAGTGAAGATTGGACAGTAAACACCATATATTTT	CASSEDWTVNTIYF
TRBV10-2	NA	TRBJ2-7	TGCGCCAGCAGTGAGTGGGACTTATTCGAGCAGTACTTC	CASSEWDLFEQYF